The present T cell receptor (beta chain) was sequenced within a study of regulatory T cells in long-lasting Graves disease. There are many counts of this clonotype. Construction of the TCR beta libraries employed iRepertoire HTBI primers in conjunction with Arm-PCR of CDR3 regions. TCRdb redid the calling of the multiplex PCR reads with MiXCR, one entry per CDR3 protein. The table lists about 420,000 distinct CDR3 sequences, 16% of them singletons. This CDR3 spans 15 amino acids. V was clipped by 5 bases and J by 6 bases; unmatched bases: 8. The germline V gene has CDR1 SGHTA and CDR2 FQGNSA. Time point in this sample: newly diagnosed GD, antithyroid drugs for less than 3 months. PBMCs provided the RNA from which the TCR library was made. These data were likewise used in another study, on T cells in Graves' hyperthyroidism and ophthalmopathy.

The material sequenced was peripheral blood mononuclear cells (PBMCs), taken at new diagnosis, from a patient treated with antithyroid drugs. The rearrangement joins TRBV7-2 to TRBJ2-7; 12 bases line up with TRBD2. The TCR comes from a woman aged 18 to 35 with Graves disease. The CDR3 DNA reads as TGTGCCAGCAGCGTGGCTAGCGGGAGGGCCTCCGAGCAGTACTTC. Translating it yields CASSVASGRASEQYF.